Given below is one T cell receptor (beta chain) in context. Its antigen is unknown. Trimming stripped 5 bases from V and 9 bases from J, with 11 bases between. In germline, CDR1 is DFQATT, CDR2 SNEGSKA (reference sequence). The CDR3 contains 11 residues. Naive CD8 cells were CD45RO-negative, positively selected for CCR7, excluding terminally differentiated effector memory CD45RA+ cells. This entry comes from a study of shared clonotypes between healthy human individuals. In the study overall: Each donor's CD8 memory used one plate, CD8 naive two, each CD4 subset three. Study outcomes and limitations: It was only blood that was sampled, and tissue repertoires likely differ. Between a few donors, naive CD4 clonotypes were shared at a level of about 5%. Incomplete sequencing of sorted subsets was indicated by rarefaction despite large depth.

TCRdb's copy holds only in-frame clones and misses some; the assay was immunoSEQ multiplex PCR. Counted here are 2 million to 2.5 million clones, approximately 95% occurring once; the ten biggest clones make up roughly 1%. The V call is TRBV20-1, the J call TRBJ2-1; D gene unclear. The source material was naive CD8+ T cells sorted from blood. The TCR was taken from a young man in good health. CDR3 sequence: CSAPFQGEQFF. CDR3 DNA: TGCAGTGCTCCGTTTCAAGGTGAGCAGTTCTTC.